The rows below give T cell receptor beta chains drawn from one sample of a study of blood T cell repertoires in COVID-19. The method was immunoSEQ multiplex PCR; TCRdb's version includes in-frame clones alone and lacks a portion of them. The sample gives fewer than 200,000 clones, approximately 85% of which show up once; around 7.5% is in the top ten. The specimen was peripheral blood. All receptors derive from an older woman with acute or convalescent COVID-19. Each CDR3 is given with its conserved first and last residue. A D gene is named only where the DNA matches it firmly. Clone size is stated in some rows and not others, as once, few, many or a class when expanded.

>NA|NA|TRBJ1-1|TRBV19
CASSGIALGEAFF
TGTGCCAGTAGCGGCATAGCTTTAGGTGAAGCTTTCTTT
>NA|TRBD1|TRBJ1-3|TRBV7-9
CASRPQGAAGNTIYF
TGTGCCAGCAGACCACAGGGGGCTGCTGGAAACACCATATATTTT
>once|NA|TRBJ2-1|TRBV6-5
CASTSGRSSYNEQFF
TGTGCCAGCACGAGCGGGCGGAGCTCCTACAATGAGCAGTTCTTC
>NA|TRBD2|TRBJ2-3|TRBV9
CASSVLGTGGVADTQYF
TGTGCCAGCAGCGTACTTGGTACGGGAGGTGTGGCAGATACGCAGTATTTT
>NA|TRBD2|TRBJ2-1|TRBV7-2
CASSPLYWEGGNEQFF
TGTGCCAGCAGCCCCCTTTATTGGGAGGGTGGCAATGAGCAGTTCTTC
>NA|TRBD2|TRBJ2-2|TRBV6-4
CASRAGANTGELFF
TGTGCCAGCCGAGCGGGGGCAAACACCGGGGAGCTGTTTTTT
>NA|NA|TRBJ1-4|TRBV19
CASMRTTNEKLFF
TGTGCCAGTATGCGGACAACGAATGAAAAACTGTTTTTT
>NA|TRBD2|TRBJ2-7|TRBV28
CASSLGLAGPYEQYF
TGTGCCAGCAGTCTAGGGCTAGCGGGACCCTACGAGCAGTACTTC
>few|TRBD1|TRBJ1-1|TRBV2
CASSHKSGTGIEAFF
TGTGCCAGCAGCCACAAATCCGGGACAGGGATTGAAGCTTTCTTT
>NA|NA|TRBJ1-1|TRBV29-1
CSVDNGGLNTEAFF
TGCAGCGTTGATAACGGGGGTTTGAACACTGAAGCTTTCTTT
>NA|NA|TRBJ1-1|TRBV19
CASSIAIAYAEAFF
TGTGCCAGTAGTATCGCGATTGCCTACGCTGAAGCTTTCTTT
>NA|TRBD1|TRBJ1-2|TRBV7-2
CASRLSDRGNYGYTF
TGTGCCAGCAGACTATCCGACAGGGGTAACTATGGCTACACCTTC
>NA|NA|TRBJ2-5|TRBV5-4
CASSLLGREETQYF
TGTGCCAGCAGCTTGCTTGGCAGGGAAGAGACCCAGTACTTC
>NA|NA|TRBJ1-2|TRBV10-2
CASSESGISGYTF
TGCGCCAGCAGTGAGTCAGGAATTAGCGGCTACACCTTC
>NA|TRBD1|TRBJ2-7|TRBV18
CASSPLPPGTGATYEQYF
TGTGCCAGCTCACCACTTCCCCCCGGAACAGGGGCCACCTACGAGCAGTACTTC
>NA|NA|TRBJ2-3|TRBV11-3
CASSLDRDTQYF
TGTGCCAGCAGCTTAGATCGGGATACGCAGTATTTT
>NA|NA|TRBJ1-2|TRBV20-1
CSASVLVGDGYTF
TGCAGTGCTAGTGTCCTGGTGGGCGATGGCTACACCTTC
>NA|NA|TRBJ2-3|TRBV5-1
CASSLEGRGRTDTQYF
TGCGCCAGCAGCCTCGAAGGGAGGGGGAGGACAGATACGCAGTATTTT
>once|NA|TRBJ1-3|TRBV5-1
CASSFTGTGNTIYF
TGCGCCAGCAGCTTCACAGGGACTGGAAACACCATATATTTT
>NA|NA|TRBJ2-3|TRBV5-1
CASSPARSTDTQYF
TGCGCCAGCAGCCCCGCCCGGAGCACAGATACGCAGTATTTT
>NA|TRBD2|TRBJ2-1|TRBV6-1
CASSEFSGRVDEQFF
TGTGCCAGCAGTGAATTTAGCGGGAGGGTGGATGAGCAGTTCTTC
>NA|TRBD2|TRBJ2-7|TRBV10-2
CASSLAGGRDWDF
TGCGCCAGCAGCCTAGCGGGAGGAAGAGATTGGGACTTC
>NA|NA|TRBJ1-1|TRBV3-1/TRBV3-2
CASSQEYSNTEAFF
TGTGCCAGCAGCCAAGAGTACAGCAACACTGAAGCTTTCTTT
>NA|NA|TRBJ2-2|TRBV6-5
CASRDYYTGELFF
TGTGCCAGCAGGGACTACTACACCGGGGAGCTGTTTTTT
>NA|NA|TRBJ2-3|TRBV27
CASRTAWAGSTDTQYF
TGTGCCAGCAGAACTGCGTGGGCAGGGAGCACAGATACGCAGTATTTT
>few|TRBD1|TRBJ2-2|TRBV9
CASSVEGQPHRELFF
TGTGCCAGCAGCGTAGAGGGACAGCCTCACCGGGAGCTGTTTTTT
>NA|NA|TRBJ1-2|TRBV5-8
CASAITSYYGYTF
TGTGCCAGCGCCATAACATCCTACTATGGCTACACCTTC
>NA|NA|TRBJ1-1|TRBV4-2
CASSRDTGYTEAFF
TGTGCCAGCAGCCGCGACACAGGGTACACTGAAGCTTTCTTT
>NA|NA|TRBJ1-2|TRBV6-5
CASSLTGGYGYTF
TGTGCCAGCAGTTTGACAGGAGGATATGGCTACACCTTC
>few|TRBD1|TRBJ1-5|TRBV19
CASSTRTGLPLNQPQHF
TGTGCCAGTAGTACCCGGACAGGGTTGCCCCTCAATCAGCCCCAGCATTTT
>NA|NA|TRBJ2-2|TRBV27
CASRKTGLNTGELFF
TGTGCCAGCAGGAAGACAGGCCTCAACACCGGGGAGCTGTTTTTT
>once|TRBD2|TRBJ2-1|TRBV6-5
CASSSLTSGTYNEQFF
TGTGCCAGCAGTTCTTTGACTAGCGGTACCTACAATGAGCAGTTCTTC
>NA|TRBD1|TRBJ1-5|TRBV29-1
CSVITGVGNQPQHF
TGCAGCGTGATCACAGGGGTTGGCAATCAGCCCCAGCATTTT
>NA|NA|TRBJ2-1|TRBV5-1
CASSSLRLQEEQFF
TGCGCCAGCAGCTCTCTAAGGTTGCAGGAAGAGCAGTTCTTC
>NA|NA|TRBJ1-1|TRBV3-1/TRBV3-2
CASSPSQGNTEAFF
TGTGCCAGCAGCCCCTCTCAGGGGAACACTGAAGCTTTCTTT
>once|TRBD2|TRBJ2-1|TRBV24-1
CATSDGYLAGSYNEQFF
TGTGCCACCAGTGATGGATATCTAGCGGGATCCTACAATGAGCAGTTCTTC
>NA|TRBD1|TRBJ1-6|TRBV27
CASSSGQGAPNSPLHF
TGTGCCAGCAGTTCGGGACAGGGGGCCCCTAATTCACCCCTCCACTTT
>NA|NA|TRBJ1-4|TRBV3-1/TRBV3-2
CASSQETGRGKLFF
TGTGCCAGCAGCCAAGAAACAGGGAGGGGAAAACTGTTTTTT
>few|NA|TRBJ1-2|TRBV7-9
CASSRTNYGYTF
TGTGCCAGCAGCCGTACTAACTATGGCTACACCTTC
>NA|TRBD2|TRBJ2-5|TRBV5-1
CASSPGTSGEETQYF
TGCGCCAGCAGCCCCGGGACTAGCGGGGAAGAGACCCAGTACTTC